The present TCR beta chain was sequenced within a study of CD8 T cells in Susac syndrome. The germline V gene encodes CDR1 SEHNR and CDR2 FQNEAQ (reference sequence). The CDR3 covers 15 residues. A remark on this clonotype: Germline and junction disagree at one end, which may indicate a read error.

RNA in amounts of 0.5 to 1 ug was reverse transcribed with random hexamers. TCRdb ran MiXCR on the immunoSEQ multiplex PCR reads and lists one entry per CDR3 protein. The top ten hold roughly 0.1% of the sample, which has 240,000 or so distinct CDR3 sequences, 90% to 97% seen once. This TCR was sampled from a human donor with Susac syndrome. The sample comprised CD4+ T cells from PBMCs. The chain uses TRBV7-9 and TRBJ1-1, with TRBD1 matching over 8 bases. CDR3 region: CASSLVQGADTEAFF. In DNA, the CDR3 is TGTGCCAGCAGTTTAGTCCAGGGGGCCGACACTGAAGCTTTCTTT.